Listed here is a single T cell receptor (beta chain). The antigen is not known. The data were taken from a study of T cell responses to AZD1222 COVID-19 vaccine. Overall study results and limits: The CD4 TCRs associated with vaccination extended across spike and predominated at 160-218 and 743-854. Reportedly, nearly half of unique spike TCRs recognized epitopes outside B.1.351/B.1.1.7 mutations.

Sequenced by immunoSEQ multiplex PCR; TCRdb stores in-frame clones only, minus some. The sample lists tens of thousands of clones; about 90% were seen once. Germline CDR1 and CDR2: SQVTM and ANQGSEA. V shed 4 bases and J shed 7 bases, with 8 bases lying between them. This CDR3 region has 11 residues. The clonotype comes from an adult who received the AZD1222 COVID-19 vaccine. This specimen was peripheral blood, taken 28 days after the second AZD1222 dose. This chain connects TRBV29-1 to TRBJ2-1, with D possibly matching TRBD2 (6 bases). The CDR3 sequence is CSVGRGNEQFF. The CDR3 DNA sequence: TGCAGCGTTGGGCGGGGAAATGAGCAGTTCTTC.